This T cell receptor beta chain is drawn from a study of blood T cell repertoires in COVID-19. Study-level background: The study drew acute and convalescent COVID-19 samples from the United States, Italy and Spain.

The CDR3 is 15 amino acids. V lost 8 bases and J 1 base, leaving 18 bases between the germline ends. Germline CDR1 is SGDLS and CDR2 is YYNGEE. In the authors' workflow: Cell counts per sample came from amplifying reference gene primers. Produced via immunoSEQ multiplex PCR; TCRdb's table is partial and in-frame only. V, J and clone size were drawn from that table, and D and trimming were deduced from the DNA. Counted here are a few hundred thousand clones, approximately 89% occurring once; the ten biggest clones make up about 4.6%. The specimen was peripheral blood. The chain has TRBV9 and TRBJ1-2; possibly TRBD1 for D (5 bases). This TCR was recovered from a woman in her thirties or forties who had recovered from COVID-19. In DNA, the CDR3 is TGTGCCAGTGCGGGTGGGGGGAAGGATAACTATGGCTACACCTTC. This codes for CASAGGGKDNYGYTF.